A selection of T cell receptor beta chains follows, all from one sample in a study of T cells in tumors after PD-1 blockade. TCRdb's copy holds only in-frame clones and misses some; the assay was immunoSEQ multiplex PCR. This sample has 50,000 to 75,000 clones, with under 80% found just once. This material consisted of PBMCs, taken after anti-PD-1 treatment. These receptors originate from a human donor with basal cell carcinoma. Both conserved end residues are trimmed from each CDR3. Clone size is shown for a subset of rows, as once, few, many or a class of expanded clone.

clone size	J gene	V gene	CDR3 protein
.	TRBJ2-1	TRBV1	TSSQEWLAGRILYEQF
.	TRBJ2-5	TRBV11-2	ASSPGASSGGSQETQY
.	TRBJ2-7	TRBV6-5	ASSSPGLQGANEQY
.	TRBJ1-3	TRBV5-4	ASSSGPSSGNTIY
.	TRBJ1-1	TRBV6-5	ACRQGRNTEAF
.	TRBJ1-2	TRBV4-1	ASSPQYDIRGPDGYT
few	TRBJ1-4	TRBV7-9	ASSLDRGEKLF
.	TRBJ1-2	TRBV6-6	ASRPDRPLGYT
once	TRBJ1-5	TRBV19	ASSVNRDSNQPQH
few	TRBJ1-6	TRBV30	AWSFQGPLH